The 20 T cell receptor beta chains presented below share a single source sample, sequenced in a study of identical twins. TCRdb analysed the 5' RACE reads with MiXCR anew, one entry per CDR3 protein. The table lists some 460,000 distinct CDR3 sequences, 12% to 15% of them singletons. Separately, the same data were catalogued under a study of yellow fever vaccine responses in identical twins.

Sequenced sample: CD4+ T cells sorted from blood. Every receptor here comes from a woman under 30 in good health.

V gene TRBV3-1 combines with J gene TRBJ1-6; D perhaps matches TRBD1 (5 bases). The germline V and J ends were trimmed by 0 bases and 9 bases, with 15 bases remaining between them. This CDR3 region has 16 residues. Germline CDR1 and CDR2: LGHDT and YNNKEL (reference sequence). The CDR3 sequence is CASSQDSGGVGSPLHF. The CDR3 DNA follows: TGTGCCAGCAGCCAAGATTCAGGAGGGGTAGGTTCACCCCTCCACTTT.

This clonotype was seen only a few times. This chain links TRBV12-3 or TRBV12-4 with TRBJ2-3, with D possibly being TRBD1 (6 bases). Trimming left V 5 bases short and J 5 bases short, with 20 bases between. The CDR3 is 16 residues long. The CDR3 spells CASSPKGRGLVDTQYF. The CDR3, as DNA: TGTGCCAGCAGTCCGAAAGGAAGGGGGTTGGTAGATACGCAGTATTTT.

This clonotype was found a few times. This chain joins TRBV7-2 and TRBJ2-2; possibly TRBD1 for D (6 bases). The germline CDR1 and CDR2 sequences are SGHTA and FQGNSA. V lost 4 bases, J lost 5 bases, and 11 bases lay in between. The CDR3 is 14 amino acids. The CDR3 reads CASSWGRKTGELFF. The CDR3 DNA reads TGTGCCAGCAGCTGGGGGCGCAAAACCGGGGAGCTGTTTTTT.

This chain connects TRBV19 to TRBJ2-1, with 8 bases lining up with TRBD1. There are 13 residues in the CDR3. V lost 6 bases, J lost 8 bases, and 6 bases stayed unmatched. Germline values: CDR1 LNHDA, CDR2 SQIVND (reference sequence). CDR3 residues: CASSDGQGDEQFF. CDR3 in DNA: TGTGCCAGTAGCGACGGACAGGGCGATGAGCAGTTCTTC.

In its sample, this clonotype was seen a few times. The V call is TRBV3-1, the J call TRBJ2-1, with 11 bases identical to TRBD2. V gave up 2 bases and J gave up 6 bases; unmatched junction bases: 9. Germline CDR1 reads LGHDT; CDR2 reads YNNKEL (reference sequence). The CDR3 covers 17 residues. CDR3 sequence: CASSQWDRLAGTNEQFF. In DNA form, the CDR3 reads TGTGCCAGCAGCCAATGGGACCGACTAGCGGGGACCAATGAGCAGTTCTTC.

The V call is TRBV12-5, the J call TRBJ2-1; D call uncertain. The V gene's germline CDR1 is LGHNT and CDR2 FRNRAP. The CDR3 has 12 amino acids. The ends were cut back, 4 bases at V and 7 bases at J, with 8 bases in the middle. The CDR3 DNA reads as TGTGCTAGTGGTTGGACGAGGAATGAGCAGTTCTTC. Translated: CASGWTRNEQFF.

This clonotype has a count of ten or more. The chain links TRBV6-5 to TRBJ2-2, with TRBD1 as a possible D gene (5 bases). The V and J ends lost 2 bases and 8 bases respectively, with 15 bases between them. This CDR3 is 15 amino acids long. The germline V gene has CDR1 MNHEY and CDR2 SVGAGI. The CDR3 reads CASSYRPGWLGELFF. The CDR3 bases are TGTGCCAGCAGTTACCGGCCAGGGTGGTTAGGGGAGCTGTTTTTT.

The sample holds a few counts of this clonotype. The rearrangement joins TRBV6-1 to TRBJ1-6, with D possibly being TRBD1 (6 bases). From germline, CDR1 is MNHNS and CDR2 SASEGT. CDR3 length: 13 residues. The V end was cut by 10 bases, the J end by 7 bases, with 14 bases between. The CDR3 DNA follows: TGTGCCATAAAGGACAGTAAGAATTCACCCCTCCACTTT. Protein sequence: CAIKDSKNSPLHF.

This clonotype was picked up many times. V gene TRBV11-2 combines with J gene TRBJ2-5; D gene unclear. Between the trimmed V and J ends, which lost 3 bases and 1 base, there was a span of 6 bases. Germline CDR1 is SGHAT and CDR2 is FQNNGV. CDR3 length: 13 amino acids. The DNA of the CDR3 is TGTGCCAGCAGCTTTGGTATCCAAGAGACCCAGTACTTC. Its translation: CASSFGIQETQYF.

This clonotype was seen only a few times. A clone one base away is much larger, so this may be a read error. The chain joins TRBV10-3 to TRBJ2-7, with 10 bases that match TRBD2. Germline V CDR1 and CDR2: ENHRY, SYGVKD. The CDR3 is 15 amino acids. Trimming removed 2 bases from V and 3 bases from J; junction bases left unmatched: 4. The CDR3 DNA sequence: TGTGCCATCAGTGAGCCCGTAGCGGGGGGCTACGAGCAGTACTTC. Protein: CAISEPVAGGYEQYF.

This clonotype was seen a single time. The rearrangement joins TRBV6-5 to TRBJ1-2; no clear D gene. CDR3 length: 14 amino acids. V shed 4 bases and J shed 2 bases, with 11 bases lying between them. From germline, CDR1 is MNHEY and CDR2 SVGAGI. The CDR3 DNA follows: TGTGCCAGCAGTTGCCCTGTCGGGAACTATGGCTACACCTTC. Protein: CASSCPVGNYGYTF.

The V gene is TRBV29-1, the J gene TRBJ2-3; D unclear. Germline V lookup: CDR1 SQVTM, CDR2 ANQGSEA. CDR3 size: 12 residues. Trimming removed 1 base from V and 4 bases from J, with 6 bases in between. The CDR3 reads CSVEAGPDTQYF. The CDR3 bases are TGCAGCGTTGAAGCAGGCCCAGATACGCAGTATTTT.

This clonotype was seen a few times. The rearrangement joins TRBV6-5 to TRBJ1-1, with a possible D match to TRBD1 (6 bases). Germline lookup yields CDR1 MNHEY and CDR2 SVGAGI. The V gene lost 7 bases and the J gene lost 8 bases, with 11 bases spanning the gap. The CDR3 runs to 11 residues. The CDR3 DNA sequence: TGTGCCAGCATGAAGAGGGGGGAAGCTTTCTTT. This encodes CASMKRGEAFF.

This clonotype was seen only a few times. The chain recombines TRBV24-1 with TRBJ2-1; TRBD2 matches 14 bases. CDR1 is KGHDR and CDR2 is SFDVKD in the germline V gene. Trimming removed 3 bases from V and 5 bases from J; junction bases left unmatched: 8. This CDR3 region has 18 residues. The CDR3 DNA sequence: TGTGCCACCAGTGATCCCGCGGGGACTAGCGGGGGCCACAATGAGCAGTTCTTC. The encoded protein is CATSDPAGTSGGHNEQFF.

The V call is TRBV6-1, the J call TRBJ2-3; TRBD2 matches 7 bases. Trimming removed 6 bases from V and 4 bases from J; junction bases left unmatched: 16. The germline V gene encodes CDR1 MNHNS and CDR2 SASEGT. This CDR3 is 17 amino acids long. For the CDR3, the DNA is TGTGCCAGCAGGAACCTTTTGCGGGGAGCGGGGCCAGATACGCAGTATTTT. Encoded protein: CASRNLLRGAGPDTQYF.

In nucleotides, the CDR3 is TGTGCCAGGCGGACTAGCGGGAGCCCTCGTTCTTCGGCCTACGAGCAGTACTTC. This translates into CARRTSGSPRSSAYEQYF. This chain joins TRBV27 and TRBJ2-7, with 13 bases aligning to TRBD2. This CDR3 contains 18 residues. Germline loops: CDR1 MNHEY, CDR2 SMNVEV (reference sequence). V lost 9 bases and J lost 2; bases outside the gene matches: 16.

This clonotype was counted a few times. The chain couples TRBV7-8 to TRBJ2-7; 9 nucleotides match TRBD2. Germline lookup yields CDR1 SGHVS and CDR2 FQNEAQ. The CDR3 runs 15 residues. J gave up 7 bases and V 5 bases, and 12 bases lay outside the gene matches. The CDR3: CASSGGVAGVDEQYF. CDR3 nucleotides: TGTGCCAGCAGCGGAGGGGTAGCGGGAGTAGATGAGCAGTACTTC.

This clonotype was observed a handful of times. This chain uses TRBV9 with TRBJ2-6; 12 bases match TRBD2. The germline V gene encodes CDR1 SGDLS and CDR2 YYNGEE. Germline trimming cut 0 bases from V and 4 bases from J; bases unmatched to any gene: 5. This CDR3 is built from 18 residues. The CDR3 DNA sequence: TGTGCCAGCAGCGTAGGACTAGCGGGAGTGTACGGGGCCAACGTCCTGACTTTC. It yields the protein CASSVGLAGVYGANVLTF.

This clonotype appeared a few times. The CDR3 sequence is CSAPREGLTGELFF. The CDR3 bases are TGCAGTGCCCCGCGGGAGGGACTCACCGGGGAGCTGTTTTTT. This rearrangement joins TRBV20-1 to TRBJ2-2; 9 bases map to TRBD2. V was clipped by 6 bases and J by 4 bases; unmatched bases: 6. The V gene's germline CDR1 is DFQATT and CDR2 SNEGSKA (reference sequence). There are 14 residues in the CDR3.

The CDR3 nucleotides read TGTGCCAGCAAGTCGGCCCGCACAGGGAGTCCCCTCTACGAGCAGTACTTC. Residues: CASKSARTGSPLYEQYF. The chain joins TRBV28 to TRBJ2-7; TRBD1 might be the D (6 bases). This CDR3 contains 17 residues. Deletions cut 7 bases from V and 3 bases from J, with 25 bases between. Germline CDR1 and CDR2: MDHEN and SYDVKM.